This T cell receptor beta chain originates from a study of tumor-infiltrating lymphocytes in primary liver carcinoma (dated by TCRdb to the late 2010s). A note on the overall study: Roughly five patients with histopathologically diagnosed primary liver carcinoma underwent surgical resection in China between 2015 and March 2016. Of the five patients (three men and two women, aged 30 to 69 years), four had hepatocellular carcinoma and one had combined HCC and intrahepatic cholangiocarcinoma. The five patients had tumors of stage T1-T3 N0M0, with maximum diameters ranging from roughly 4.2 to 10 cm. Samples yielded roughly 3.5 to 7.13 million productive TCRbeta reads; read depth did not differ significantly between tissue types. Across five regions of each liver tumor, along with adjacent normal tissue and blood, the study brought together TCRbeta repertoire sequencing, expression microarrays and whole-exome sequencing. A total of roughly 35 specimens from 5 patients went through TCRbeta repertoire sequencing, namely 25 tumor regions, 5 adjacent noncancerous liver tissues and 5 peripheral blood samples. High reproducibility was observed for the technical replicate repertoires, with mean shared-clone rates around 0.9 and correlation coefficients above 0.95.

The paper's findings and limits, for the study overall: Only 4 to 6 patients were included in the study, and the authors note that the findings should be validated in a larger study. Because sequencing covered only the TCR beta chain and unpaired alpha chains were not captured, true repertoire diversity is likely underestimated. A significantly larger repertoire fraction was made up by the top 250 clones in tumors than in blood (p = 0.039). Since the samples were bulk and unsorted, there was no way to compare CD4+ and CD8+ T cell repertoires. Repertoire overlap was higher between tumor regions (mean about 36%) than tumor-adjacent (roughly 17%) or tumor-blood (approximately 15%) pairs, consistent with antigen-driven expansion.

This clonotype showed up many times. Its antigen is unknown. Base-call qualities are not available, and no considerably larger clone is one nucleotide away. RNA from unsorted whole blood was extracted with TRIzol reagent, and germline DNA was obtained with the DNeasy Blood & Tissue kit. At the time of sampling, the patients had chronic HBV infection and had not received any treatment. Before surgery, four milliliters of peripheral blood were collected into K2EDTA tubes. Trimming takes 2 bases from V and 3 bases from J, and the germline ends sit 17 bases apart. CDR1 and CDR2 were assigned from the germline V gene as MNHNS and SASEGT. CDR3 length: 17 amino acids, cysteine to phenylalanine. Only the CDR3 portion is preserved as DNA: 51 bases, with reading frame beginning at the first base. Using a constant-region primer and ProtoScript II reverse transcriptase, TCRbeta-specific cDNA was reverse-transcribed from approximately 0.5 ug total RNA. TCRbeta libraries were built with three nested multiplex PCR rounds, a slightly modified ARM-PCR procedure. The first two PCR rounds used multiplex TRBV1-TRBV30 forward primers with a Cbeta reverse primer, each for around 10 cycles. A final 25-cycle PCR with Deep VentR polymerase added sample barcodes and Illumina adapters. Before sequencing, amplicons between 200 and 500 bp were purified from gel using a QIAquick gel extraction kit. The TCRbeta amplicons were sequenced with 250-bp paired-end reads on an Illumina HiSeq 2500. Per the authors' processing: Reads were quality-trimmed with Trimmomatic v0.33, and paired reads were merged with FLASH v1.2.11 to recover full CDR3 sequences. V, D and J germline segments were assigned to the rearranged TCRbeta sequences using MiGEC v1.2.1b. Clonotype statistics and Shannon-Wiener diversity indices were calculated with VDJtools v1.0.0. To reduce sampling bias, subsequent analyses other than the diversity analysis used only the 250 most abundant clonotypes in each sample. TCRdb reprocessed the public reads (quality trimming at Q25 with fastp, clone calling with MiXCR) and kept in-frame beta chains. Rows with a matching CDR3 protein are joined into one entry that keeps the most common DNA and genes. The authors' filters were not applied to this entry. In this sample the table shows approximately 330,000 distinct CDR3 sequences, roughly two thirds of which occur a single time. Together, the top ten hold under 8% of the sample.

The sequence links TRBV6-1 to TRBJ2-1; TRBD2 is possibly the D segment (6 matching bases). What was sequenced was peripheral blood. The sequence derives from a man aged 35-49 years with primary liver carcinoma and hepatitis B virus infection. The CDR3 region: CASSELTGLASYNEQFF. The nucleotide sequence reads TGTGCCAGCAGTGAATTAACTGGGCTAGCGAGCTACAATGAGCAGTTCTTC.